This entry features one T cell receptor (beta chain) sequence. Its antigen is still unknown. One base away there is no much larger clone; base qualities are not given. Regulatory T cells were sorted as cells that were CD4+CD25hiCD127low/negative. The AIRE-deficient patients had APECED syndrome. Sorting of Tconv and Treg cells intended for TCRbeta sequencing was performed on a FACSAria flow cytometer. The sorted cells went into 5-ml round-bottom polystyrene tubes, and the dry cell pellets were then frozen at -80 degrees C until sequencing. The immunoSEQ platform was used to sequence the TCRbeta chains. The authors processed their data as follows. When Treg repertoires were pooled, 5.7x10^4 or so distinct TCRbeta sequences were obtained from patients and approximately 100,000 from healthy donors. Treg TCRbeta sequences found in two or more individuals were classed as public, and these public Treg TCRbeta sequences were then looked for in Tconv repertoires. Differences between groups were assessed by Mann-Whitney U tests with Bonferroni-Dunn correction in GraphPad Prism 7.03. What TCRdb holds here is the immuneACCESS table cut down to in-frame rearrangements. Part of the clones is not present; checked against another copy, under half of the missing clones reflect an unresolved V gene, and the others are unexplained. D and trimming were read from the DNA, whereas the V and J calls and clone size are those reported in that table. The sample includes 12,000 to 15,000 clones, with more than 85% observed a single time. The ten largest clonotypes hold around 1% of the sample.

The entry originates in a study of B cell selection in AIRE deficiency (dated by TCRdb to the late 2010s). Broadly, across the study: Researchers compared TCRbeta repertoires of sorted blood CD4+ conventional T cells and regulatory T cells in AIRE-deficient patients with those in healthy controls. The TCR-sequenced cohort comprised roughly 5 AIRE-deficient APECED patients and roughly 5 healthy control donors.

V ends up 5 bases short and J 0 bases short, with an unmatched junction base count of 9. For CDR1 and CDR2, the germline V gene lists ENHRY and SYGVKD. The CDR3 sequence holds 17 residues, the cysteine and phenylalanine included. CDR3 DNA only is kept here, 51 bases in frame from base 1. Beyond this particular receptor, the publication reports: Around 30% of the Treg TCRbeta sequences shared among healthy donors turned up in patient Tconv cells, suggesting that Treg-biased clones are diverted into the Tconv compartment. Among approximately 3,700 shared Treg TCRbeta sequences, 25% to 40% were shared exclusively among healthy donors and around 9.3% exclusively among patients, which suggests that Treg selection is less efficient in the absence of AIRE. In AIRE-deficient patients, Tconv and Treg cells had TCRBV gene usage, CDR3 length and TCR diversity comparable to those in healthy donors. Shorter CDR3s were found in shared Treg sequences, reflecting a bias toward rearrangements containing few non-templated nucleotide insertions. Sequencing covered only TCRbeta chains, and 35% to 40% of shared healthy-donor Treg sequences were also present in healthy Tconv, possibly due to differing TCRalpha chains.

The chain joins TRBV10-3 to TRBJ2-2; the junction holds 7 bases that match TRBD1. The sequencing input was Tregs sorted from PBMCs. This clonotype was sampled from a human donor with AIRE deficiency. The encoded CDR3 is CAISPSLDRANTGELFF. The nucleotide sequence is given as TGTGCCATCAGTCCTTCTTTAGACAGGGCGAACACCGGGGAGCTGTTTTTT.